The clone carrying this TCR beta chain was counted ten times or more. The target antigen is unknown. This sample was included in a study of HIV-infected children after antiretroviral therapy interruption. Study summary: Weeks 0, 12, interruption end (24 or 48), and about 3 years post-study gave interruption-arm samples. In continuous treatment, analyzed samples were from weeks 0, 48 and 150. Study-wide points: The Gini coefficient of naive CD4+ repertoires rose, returning to baseline by 3 years. Naive CD4+ CDR3 sharing between time points fell after interruption began.

RNA-based 3' RACE libraries used unique molecular identifiers. TCRdb reprocessed the 3' RACE reads via MiXCR and lists one record per CDR3 protein. The table records about 89,000 distinct CDR3 sequences, 5.5% to 8.5% of them present only once. The treatment denotes: PENTA 11 planned treatment interruption arm or continuous ART arm. This sequence was found in a pool of human donors with HIV. The sample was CD45RA+ CD4+ T cells from PBMCs, pooled from several time points, taken from a donor given antiretroviral therapy, either interrupted or continuous. Noted subset: naive CD4+ CD45RA+ CD45RO- T cells.

The CDR3 DNA reads as TGTGCCAGCTCCCCAACAGGGACAGGGAATGAGCAGTTCTTC. Its translation: CASSPTGTGNEQFF. V usage is TRBV18 and J usage is TRBJ2-1, with 9 bases matching TRBD1. J was trimmed by 7 bases and V by 6 bases; bases with no gene match: 7. There are 14 residues in the CDR3. CDR1 is KGHSH and CDR2 is LQKENI in the germline V gene.